This T cell receptor (beta chain) was captured in a study of shared clonotypes between healthy human individuals. The study's findings and limits: In the sorted subsets, rarefaction showed sequencing was incomplete despite large depth. All-four-donor shared clonotypes had higher generation probabilities than non-shared clonotypes did. Across subsets, estimated richness was generally greater for naive than for memory populations.

This clone was found once. Its specificity is unknown. CD45RO-negative, CCR7-positively selected cells formed the naive CD8 fraction, excluding terminally differentiated effector memory CD45RA+ cells. The CDR3 extends over 13 amino acids. Between the trimmed V and J ends, which lost 4 bases and 8 bases, there was a span of 12 bases. In germline, CDR1 is KGHSH, CDR2 LQKENI. Libraries were prepared by immunoSEQ multiplex PCR; TCRdb keeps only in-frame clonotypes and omits some of them. The sample shows some 2,000,000 clones, less than 95% of them seen only once. This TCR was recovered from a man younger than 35 in good health. The sequenced sample consisted of naive CD8+ T cells sorted from blood. This rearrangement joins TRBV18 to TRBJ2-4; the D call may be TRBD1 or TRBD2 (5 bases each). DNA of the CDR3: TGTGCCAGCTCACTTGGGACCTTGGACATTCAGTACTTC. Translated, it gives CASSLGTLDIQYF.